This entry lists 4 T cell receptor beta chains sequenced from one sample in a study of T-cell reconstitution after alpha-beta-depleted transplantation in children. Unique molecular identifiers were incorporated during preparation of the TCRbeta library. A single record per CDR3 protein comes from TCRdb applying MiXCR to the PCR reads. Of approximately 190,000 distinct CDR3 sequences in the sample, 6.3% were seen once. The sample here was PBMCs, taken before TCRalphabeta/CD19-depleted stem cell transplant. The receptor source for this set is a girl under three years old with combined immunodeficiency, due to receive a stem cell transplant.

This clonotype came up a few times. The chain recombines TRBV20-1 with TRBJ1-5, with D hard to call. The germline V gene encodes CDR1 DFQATT and CDR2 SNEGSKA (reference sequence). The V end lost 6 bases, the J end lost 9 bases, and 21 bases lay between the germline ends. The CDR3 consists of 14 residues. CDR3 sequence reads: CSAHPYQVPSPQHF. CDR3 nucleotide sequence: TGCAGTGCCCATCCCTATCAGGTGCCATCGCCCCAGCATTTT.

This clonotype has at least ten counts. The chain recombines TRBV20-1 with TRBJ2-7; D gene uncertain. CDR1 is DFQATT and CDR2 is SNEGSKA in the germline V gene (reference sequence). The CDR3 totals 16 residues. V lost 0 bases to trimming and J lost 2 bases, with 17 bases between them. DNA for the CDR3: TGCAGTGCTAGAGATTTTGGCATTTGTGTGGCCTACGAGCAGTACTTC. Encoded protein: CSARDFGICVAYEQYF.

This clonotype showed up many times. J is TRBJ1-2 and V is TRBV12-3 or TRBV12-4; D is undetermined. V was shortened by 3 bases and J by 2 bases, with 7 bases between the two germline ends. The length of the CDR3 is 13 residues. The CDR3 sequence is CASSLGVNYGYTF. In DNA, the CDR3 is TGTGCCAGCAGTTTGGGCGTAAACTATGGCTACACCTTC.

This clonotype came up many times. The chain links TRBV7-8 to TRBJ2-5; TRBD1 agrees at 7 bases. V shed 1 base and J 0 bases; nucleotides not matched to a gene: 5. This CDR3 region has 16 residues. Germline CDR1 and CDR2: SGHVS and FQNEAQ. As DNA, the CDR3 is TGTGCCAGCAGCTTAGAGGGACAGACGTACCAAGAGACCCAGTACTTC. Amino acids: CASSLEGQTYQETQYF.